The 19 T cell receptor beta chains given below trace back to one sample, sequenced in a study of blood T cell repertoires in COVID-19. The assay was immunoSEQ multiplex PCR, and TCRdb's table has in-frame clones only and misses some. The table has 60,000 to 75,000 clones, about nine tenths seen once. Sequencing was performed on peripheral blood. These receptors were obtained from a man between 25 and 39 years old with acute or convalescent COVID-19.

On this clone: This specimen includes other DNA sequences encoding the same CDR3. This sequence joins TRBV20-1 and TRBJ2-3, with TRBD2 identical over 14 bases. This CDR3 is built from 17 residues. The germline gives CDR1 DFQATT, CDR2 SNEGSKA (reference sequence). Trimming removed 3 bases from V and 3 bases from J; junction bases left unmatched: 8. For the CDR3, the DNA is TGCAGTGCTAGTTTAGGACTAGCGGGAGGAGGGACAGATACGCAGTATTTT. This sequence encodes CSASLGLAGGGTDTQYF.

V gene TRBV12-2 combines with J gene TRBJ1-5; TRBD1, as called in the table, went unchecked against the DNA. TRBV12-2 is designated a pseudogene. The CDR3 extends over 14 amino acids. The CDR3 sequence: CASRFSGGRQPQHF. CDR3 nucleotides: TGTGCAAGTCGCTTCTCAGGGGGCCGTCAGCCCCAGCATTTT.

This rearrangement joins TRBV19 to TRBJ1-2; D call uncertain. V lost 1 base to trimming and J lost 2 bases, with 8 bases between them. Germline assignment: CDR1 LNHDA and CDR2 SQIVND (reference sequence). This CDR3 is 14 amino acids long. CDR3 DNA sequence: TGTGCCAGTAGTATAGGGAGTGTAAACTATGGCTACACCTTC. Its translation: CASSIGSVNYGYTF.

J is TRBJ2-7 and V is TRBV29-1, with 11 bases aligning to TRBD1. The germline CDR1 and CDR2 sequences are SQVTM and ANQGSEA. The CDR3 is made up of 14 amino acids. Trimming took 2 bases from V and 7 from J; bases not matched to a gene: 7. This CDR3 reads CSVEPGQGVSEQYF. CDR3 DNA sequence: TGCAGCGTTGAACCGGGACAGGGGGTGAGTGAGCAGTACTTC.

This chain links TRBV12-5 with TRBJ2-1, with D possibly being TRBD1 (7 bases). V shed 3 bases and J shed 6 bases, with 15 bases lying between them. Per germline, CDR1 LGHNT and CDR2 FRNRAP. The CDR3 has 15 residues. CDR3 in amino acids: CASGLWQGGFNEQFF. The CDR3 DNA reads as TGTGCTAGTGGTTTATGGCAGGGGGGTTTCAATGAGCAGTTCTTC. The full variable domain, completed using reference TRBV12-5 and TRBJ2-1, is DARVTQTPRHKVTEMGQEVTMRCQPILGHNTVFWYRQTMMQGLELLAYFRNRAPLDDSGMPKDRFSAEMPDATLATLKIQPSEPRDSAVYFCASGLWQGGFNEQFFGPGTRLTVL.

The rearrangement links TRBV5-4 to TRBJ1-4; 10 bases line up with TRBD1. Germline assignment: CDR1 SGHNT and CDR2 YYREEE (reference sequence). The CDR3 is 15 amino acids. The V segment lost 5 bases and the J segment 8 bases; nucleotides outside the gene matches: 9. CDR3 region: CASSPRDRGDEKLFF. As DNA, the CDR3 is TGTGCCAGCAGTCCCCGGGACAGGGGAGACGAAAAACTGTTTTTT.

The chain has TRBV2 and TRBJ1-6, with TRBD1 identical over 10 bases. The CDR3 consists of 17 residues. In germline, CDR1 is SNHLY, CDR2 FYNNEI. J was trimmed by 11 bases and V by 4 bases; bases with no gene match: 14. The chain's CDR3 is CASSGLDRGRSLAPLHF. The CDR3, as DNA: TGTGCCAGCAGTGGGCTGGACAGGGGGAGGTCCTTAGCACCCCTCCACTTT.

The gene calls are TRBV5-1 and TRBJ1-3; no reliable D call. The CDR3 contains 14 residues. The ends were cut back, 0 bases at V and 2 bases at J, with 6 bases in the middle. Germline lookup yields CDR1 SGHRS and CDR2 YFSETQ. The CDR3 coding sequence is TGCGCCAGCAGCTTGGGAGGGACTGGAAACACCATATATTTT. This sequence encodes CASSLGGTGNTIYF.

This clone was observed once. The gene calls are TRBV19 and TRBJ1-1; tentative D call: TRBD1 (5 bases). V lost 9 bases and J lost 7, with 21 bases in between. Per germline, CDR1 LNHDA and CDR2 SQIVND (reference sequence). CDR3 size: 14 residues. CDR3 bases: TGTGCCAGCGCCCGTTGGGGCCCGGTGGGTGAAGCTTTCTTT. Translation gives CASARWGPVGEAFF.

This chain links TRBV5-1 with TRBJ2-7, with 9 positions matching TRBD1. Trimming cost V 3 bases and J 1 base; bases outside gene matches: 14. Germline CDR1 is SGHRS and CDR2 is YFSETQ. The CDR3 sequence is 18 residues long. For the CDR3, the DNA is TGCGCCAGCAGCTCCCACCCATTCACAGGGGGCCTATCCTACGAGCAGTACTTC. Translated: CASSSHPFTGGLSYEQYF.

This chain links TRBV18 with TRBJ1-1; D is undetermined. The CDR3 consists of 13 residues. In germline, CDR1 is KGHSH, CDR2 LQKENI. Trimming stripped 0 bases from V and 5 bases from J, with 7 bases between. This CDR3 reads CASSPPSDTEAFF. The CDR3 DNA is TGTGCCAGCTCACCACCGAGTGATACTGAAGCTTTCTTT.

The rearrangement joins TRBV5-1 to TRBJ2-3; possibly TRBD2 for D (5 bases). The ends were cut back, 1 base at V and 0 bases at J, with 12 bases in the middle. This CDR3 spans 16 amino acids. Germline CDR1 is SGHRS and CDR2 is YFSETQ. CDR3 DNA: TGCGCCAGCAGCTTGATTCAAGGCGGGAGCACAGATACGCAGTATTTT. Protein sequence: CASSLIQGGSTDTQYF.

The V and J genes are TRBV10-3 and TRBJ1-4, with TRBD1 as a possible D gene (6 bases). Per germline, CDR1 ENHRY and CDR2 SYGVKD. Between the trimmed V and J ends, which lost 6 bases and 4 bases, there was a span of 9 bases. The CDR3 consists of 13 residues. The CDR3 here is CAIRDRRNEKLFF. The CDR3 DNA reads as TGTGCCATCAGAGACAGGCGTAATGAAAAACTGTTTTTT.

V and J are TRBV15 and TRBJ2-5; D might be TRBD1 (5 bases). This CDR3 has 15 amino acids. V was shortened by 1 base and J by 1 base, with 10 bases between the two germline ends. CDR1 LNHNV and CDR2 YYDKDF come from the germline V gene (reference sequence). The CDR3, as DNA: TGTGCCACCAGCAGAGGGACACACCTCCAAGAGACCCAGTACTTC. Its translation is CATSRGTHLQETQYF.

The rearrangement joins TRBV27 to TRBJ2-3; TRBD2 is a possible D gene (7 bases). V shed 8 bases and J shed 4 bases, with 13 bases lying between them. The germline V gene has CDR1 MNHEY and CDR2 SMNVEV (reference sequence). This CDR3 is 13 amino acids long. The CDR3 sequence is CASGRGEADTQYF. The CDR3 region has the DNA TGTGCCAGCGGGAGGGGGGAGGCAGATACGCAGTATTTT.

This clone appeared a single time. V and J are TRBV5-1 and TRBJ1-2; unclear D gene. The CDR3 is 13 residues long. Trimming pared 0 bases from V and 4 bases from J, leaving 7 bases between. Germline-derived CDR1 and CDR2 are SGHRS and YFSETQ. As DNA, the CDR3 is TGCGCCAGCAGCTTGGGGGCAGGCTATGGCTACACCTTC. Translated, it gives CASSLGAGYGYTF.

The chain uses TRBV6-6 and TRBJ1-1, with 8 bases lining up with TRBD1. CDR1 and CDR2 from the germline V gene are MNHNY and SVGAGI (reference sequence). This CDR3 has 15 amino acids. Trimming took 5 bases from V and 1 from J; bases not matched to a gene: 6. In nucleotides, the CDR3 is TGTGCCAGCAGTGTCAGGGGGCAGAGGAACACTGAAGCTTTCTTT. Amino acid sequence: CASSVRGQRNTEAFF.

This chain uses TRBV3-1 (or the pseudogene TRBV3-2) with TRBJ1-1; the match to TRBD1 covers 7 bases. Trimming at V came to 0 bases and at J to 8 bases, leaving 6 bases not matched to a gene. The CDR3 contains 14 residues. From germline, CDR1 is LGHDT and CDR2 YNNKEL (reference sequence). In nucleotides, the CDR3 is TGTGCCAGCAGCCAAGATAGGGCAGGGGGAGAAGCTTTCTTT. It yields the protein CASSQDRAGGEAFF.

This chain connects TRBV10-3 to TRBJ2-3; D gene unclear. The ends were cut back, 10 bases at V and 4 bases at J, with 15 bases in the middle. The CDR3 is made up of 13 amino acids. Germline values: CDR1 ENHRY, CDR2 SYGVKD. The CDR3 loop reads CATNPRGADTQYF. The CDR3, as DNA: TGTGCCACCAACCCTCGAGGAGCAGATACGCAGTATTTT.